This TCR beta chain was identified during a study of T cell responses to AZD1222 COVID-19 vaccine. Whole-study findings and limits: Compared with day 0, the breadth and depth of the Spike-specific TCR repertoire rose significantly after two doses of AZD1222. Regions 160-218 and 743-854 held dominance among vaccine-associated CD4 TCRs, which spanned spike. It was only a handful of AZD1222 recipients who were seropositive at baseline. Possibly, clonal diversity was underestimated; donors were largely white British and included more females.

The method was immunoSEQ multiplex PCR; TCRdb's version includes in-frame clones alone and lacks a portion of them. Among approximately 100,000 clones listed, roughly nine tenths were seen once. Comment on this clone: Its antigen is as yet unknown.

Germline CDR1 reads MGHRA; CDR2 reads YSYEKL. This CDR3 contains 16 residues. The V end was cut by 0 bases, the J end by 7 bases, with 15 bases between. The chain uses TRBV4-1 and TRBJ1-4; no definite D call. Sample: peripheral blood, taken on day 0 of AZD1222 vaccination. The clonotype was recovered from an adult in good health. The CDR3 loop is CASSQEMGRSREKLFF. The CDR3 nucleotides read TGCGCCAGCAGCCAAGAGATGGGGAGGTCTCGTGAAAAACTGTTTTTT.